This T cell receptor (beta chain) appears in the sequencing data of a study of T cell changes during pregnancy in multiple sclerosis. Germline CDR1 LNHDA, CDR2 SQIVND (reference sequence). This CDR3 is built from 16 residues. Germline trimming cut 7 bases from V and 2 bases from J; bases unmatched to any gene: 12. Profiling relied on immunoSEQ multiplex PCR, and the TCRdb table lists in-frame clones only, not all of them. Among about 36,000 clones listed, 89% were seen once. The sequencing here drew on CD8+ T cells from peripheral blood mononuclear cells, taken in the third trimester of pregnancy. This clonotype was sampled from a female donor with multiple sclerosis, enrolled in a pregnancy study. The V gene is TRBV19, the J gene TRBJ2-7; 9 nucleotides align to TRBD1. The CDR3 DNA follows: TGTGCCAGTATGGGAGGTCGACAGGGGGTCCCCTACGAGCAGTACTTC. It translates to CASMGGRQGVPYEQYF.